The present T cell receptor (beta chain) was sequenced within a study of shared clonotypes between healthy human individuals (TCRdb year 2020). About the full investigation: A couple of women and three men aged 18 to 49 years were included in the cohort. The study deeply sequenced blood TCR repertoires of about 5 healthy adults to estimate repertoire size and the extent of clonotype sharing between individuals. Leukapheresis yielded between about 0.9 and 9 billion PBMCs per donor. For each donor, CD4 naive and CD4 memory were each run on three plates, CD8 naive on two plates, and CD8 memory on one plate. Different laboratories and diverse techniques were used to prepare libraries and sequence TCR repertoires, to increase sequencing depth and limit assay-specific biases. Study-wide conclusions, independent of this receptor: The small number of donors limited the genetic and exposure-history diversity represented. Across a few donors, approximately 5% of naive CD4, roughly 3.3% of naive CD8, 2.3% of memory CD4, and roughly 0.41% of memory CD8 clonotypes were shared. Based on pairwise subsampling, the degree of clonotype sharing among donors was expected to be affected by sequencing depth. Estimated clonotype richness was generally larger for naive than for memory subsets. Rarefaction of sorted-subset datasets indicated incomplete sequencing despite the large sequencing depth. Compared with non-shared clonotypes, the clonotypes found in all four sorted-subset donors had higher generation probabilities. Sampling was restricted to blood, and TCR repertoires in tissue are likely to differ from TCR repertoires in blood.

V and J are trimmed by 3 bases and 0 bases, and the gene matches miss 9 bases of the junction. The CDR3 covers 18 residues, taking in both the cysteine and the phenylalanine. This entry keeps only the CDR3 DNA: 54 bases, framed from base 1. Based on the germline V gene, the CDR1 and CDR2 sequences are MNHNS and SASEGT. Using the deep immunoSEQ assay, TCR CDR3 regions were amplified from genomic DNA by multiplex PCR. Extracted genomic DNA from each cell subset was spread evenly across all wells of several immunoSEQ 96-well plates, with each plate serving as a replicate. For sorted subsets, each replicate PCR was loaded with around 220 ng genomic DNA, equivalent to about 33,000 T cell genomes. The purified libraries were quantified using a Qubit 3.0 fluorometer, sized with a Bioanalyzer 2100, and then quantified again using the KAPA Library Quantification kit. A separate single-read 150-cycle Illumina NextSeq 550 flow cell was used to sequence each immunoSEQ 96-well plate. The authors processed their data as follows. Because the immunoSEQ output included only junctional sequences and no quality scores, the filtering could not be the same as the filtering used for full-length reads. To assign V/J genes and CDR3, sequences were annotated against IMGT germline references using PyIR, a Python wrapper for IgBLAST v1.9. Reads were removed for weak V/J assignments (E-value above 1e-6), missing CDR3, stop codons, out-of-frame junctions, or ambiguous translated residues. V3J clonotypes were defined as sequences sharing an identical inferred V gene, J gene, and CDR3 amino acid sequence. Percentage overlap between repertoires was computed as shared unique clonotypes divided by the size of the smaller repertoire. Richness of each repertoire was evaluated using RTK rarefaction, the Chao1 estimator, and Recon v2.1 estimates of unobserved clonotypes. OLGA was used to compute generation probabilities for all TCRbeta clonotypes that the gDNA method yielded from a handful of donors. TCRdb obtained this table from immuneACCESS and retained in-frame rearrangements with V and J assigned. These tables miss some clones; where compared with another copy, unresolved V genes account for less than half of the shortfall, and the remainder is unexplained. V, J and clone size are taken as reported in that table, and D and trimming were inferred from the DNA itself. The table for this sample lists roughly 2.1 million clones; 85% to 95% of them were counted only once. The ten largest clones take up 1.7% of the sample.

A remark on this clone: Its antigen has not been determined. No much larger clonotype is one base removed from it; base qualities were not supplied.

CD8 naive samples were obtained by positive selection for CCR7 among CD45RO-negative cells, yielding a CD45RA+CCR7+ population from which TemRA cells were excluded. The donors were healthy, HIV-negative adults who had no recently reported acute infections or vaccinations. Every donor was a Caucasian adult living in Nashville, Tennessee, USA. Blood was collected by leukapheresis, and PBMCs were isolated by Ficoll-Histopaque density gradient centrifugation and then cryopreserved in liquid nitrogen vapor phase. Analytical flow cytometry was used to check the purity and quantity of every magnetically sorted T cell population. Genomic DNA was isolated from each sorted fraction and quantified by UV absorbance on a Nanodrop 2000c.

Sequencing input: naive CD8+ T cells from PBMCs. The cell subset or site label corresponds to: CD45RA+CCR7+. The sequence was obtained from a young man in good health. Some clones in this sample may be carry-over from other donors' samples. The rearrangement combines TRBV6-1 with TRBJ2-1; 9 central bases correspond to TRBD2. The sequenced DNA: TGTGCCAGCAGTGATCTAACTAGCGGGTTCAGCTCCTACAATGAGCAGTTCTTC. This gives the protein CASSDLTSGFSSYNEQFF.